The present T cell receptor (beta chain) was sequenced within a study of T cell responses to AZD1222 COVID-19 vaccine. Assay used: immunoSEQ multiplex PCR; TCRdb lists only in-frame clones, some missing. The sample includes 120,000 to 150,000 clones, about nine tenths of them seen just once. CDR3 length: 15 residues. Trimming took off 1 base at V and 9 bases at J, with 13 bases between the two ends. The germline V gene encodes CDR1 SGHVS and CDR2 FNYEAQ. Study observations and caveats: There were repertoire samples only from the period after the peak T cell response. Dominant CD4 TCR responses targeted spike regions 160-218 and 743-854.

On this clone: Its matching antigen is unknown.

The J gene is TRBJ1-6, the V gene TRBV7-6; D is perhaps TRBD1 (5 bases). Sequences were derived from peripheral blood, sampled on day 0 of MenACWY control vaccination. The receptor was derived from an adult in good health. Here the CDR3 reads CASSLVEAGGSPLHF. CDR3 sequence (DNA): TGTGCCAGCAGCTTAGTGGAGGCCGGGGGTTCACCCCTCCACTTT.